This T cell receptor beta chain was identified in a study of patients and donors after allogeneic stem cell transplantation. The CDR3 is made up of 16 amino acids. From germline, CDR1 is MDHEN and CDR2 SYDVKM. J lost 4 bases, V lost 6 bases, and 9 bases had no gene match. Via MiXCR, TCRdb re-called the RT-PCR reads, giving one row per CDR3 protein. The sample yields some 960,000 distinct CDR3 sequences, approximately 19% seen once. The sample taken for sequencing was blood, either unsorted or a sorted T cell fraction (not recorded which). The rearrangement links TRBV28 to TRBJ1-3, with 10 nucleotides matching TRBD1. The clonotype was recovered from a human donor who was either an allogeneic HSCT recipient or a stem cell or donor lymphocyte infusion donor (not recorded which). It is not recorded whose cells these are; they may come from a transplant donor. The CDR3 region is CASSASGQGSGNTIYF. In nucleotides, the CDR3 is TGTGCCAGCAGCGCATCGGGACAGGGGAGCGGAAACACCATATATTTT.